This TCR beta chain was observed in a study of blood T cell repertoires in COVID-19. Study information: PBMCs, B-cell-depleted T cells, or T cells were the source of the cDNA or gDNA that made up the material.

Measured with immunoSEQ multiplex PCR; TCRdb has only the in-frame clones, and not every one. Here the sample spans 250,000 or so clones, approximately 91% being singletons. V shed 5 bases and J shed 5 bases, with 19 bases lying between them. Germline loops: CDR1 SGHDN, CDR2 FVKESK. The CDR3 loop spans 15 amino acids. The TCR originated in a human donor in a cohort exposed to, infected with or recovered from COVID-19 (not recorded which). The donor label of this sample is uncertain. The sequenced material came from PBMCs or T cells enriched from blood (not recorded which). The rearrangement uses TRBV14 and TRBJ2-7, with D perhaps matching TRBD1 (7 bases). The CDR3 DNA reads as TGTGCCAGCAGCGGAAGACAGGGAGGAGTCGACGAGCAGTACTTC. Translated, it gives CASSGRQGGVDEQYF.